These 20 T cell receptor beta chains originate from one sample sequenced in a study of vaccination and CD4 T cells after COVID-19. Cultured CD4+ T-cell DNA underwent Oncomine TCR Beta short-read sequencing. In TCRdb, the PCR reads were re-called with MiXCR into one record per CDR3 protein. The sample has roughly 17,000 distinct CDR3 sequences; around 59% are singletons. Regarding treatment: approximately 9-day PBMC culture with coronavirus spike peptide pools or control peptides (ViraFEST assay). No antigens are known for them. The source material was CD4+ T cells from blood, cultured in vitro. The receptors shown here come from a human donor who had recovered from COVID-19.

This CDR3 reads CASRTPGQGANGYTF. CDR3 nucleotides: TGTGCCAGTAGGACCCCGGGACAGGGGGCGAATGGCTACACCTTC. The V and J genes are TRBV19 and TRBJ1-2, with 12 bases fitting TRBD1. V lost 6 bases, J lost 6 bases, and 8 bases stayed unmatched. CDR1 is LNHDA, CDR2 SQIVND, per germline (reference sequence). This CDR3 comprises 15 residues. The full variable domain, rest sourced from reference TRBV19 and TRBJ1-2, is DGGITQSPKYLFRKEGQNVTLSCEQNLNHDAMYWYRQDPGQGLRLIYYSQIVNDFQKGDIAEGYSVSREKKESFPLTVTSAQKNPTAFYLCASRTPGQGANGYTFGSGTRLTVV.

This clonotype was recorded a few times. The gene calls are TRBV7-2 and TRBJ1-2, with no clear D. V dropped 5 bases and J dropped 4 bases, with 11 bases sitting between them. The germline V gene has CDR1 SGHTA and CDR2 FQGNSA. The CDR3 loop spans 13 amino acids. The CDR3 DNA sequence: TGTGCCAGCAGCCCGGGCCTTAGCTATGGCTACACCTTC. This translates into CASSPGLSYGYTF.

The V gene is TRBV11-2, the J gene TRBJ2-7, with D perhaps matching TRBD1 or TRBD2 (5 bases each). Per germline, CDR1 SGHAT and CDR2 FQNNGV. Trimming stripped 6 bases from V and 2 bases from J, with 17 bases between. The CDR3 is made up of 15 amino acids. CDR3 loop: CASRSGRQATYEQYF. DNA for the CDR3: TGTGCCAGCAGGTCGGGGCGCCAAGCTACCTACGAGCAGTACTTC.

This sequence joins TRBV28 and TRBJ2-5; D possibly corresponds to TRBD2 (6 bases). The CDR3 consists of 14 residues. V was shortened by 2 bases and J by 6 bases, with 13 bases between the two germline ends. Per germline, CDR1 MDHEN and CDR2 SYDVKM. The CDR3: CASSLVGGGKTQYF. CDR3 bases: TGTGCCAGCAGTTTAGTGGGGGGTGGAAAGACCCAGTACTTC.

The chain links TRBV11-2 to TRBJ1-2; D gene uncertain. V was pared by 5 bases and J by 8 bases, with 12 bases between. Germline values: CDR1 SGHAT, CDR2 FQNNGV. The CDR3 contains 12 residues. CDR3 DNA sequence: TGTGCCAGCAGCGCCTTGCTCAGGGGCTACACCTTC. Translation gives CASSALLRGYTF.

The gene calls are TRBV2 and TRBJ2-2; D possibly corresponds to TRBD2 (5 bases). Trimming shortened V by 1 base and J by 6 bases, and 12 bases separated the two germline ends. Germline-derived CDR1 and CDR2 are SNHLY and FYNNEI. The CDR3 runs 15 residues. CDR3: CASSEGTRRAGELFF. The CDR3, as DNA: TGTGCCAGCAGTGAAGGTACTAGGCGGGCCGGGGAGCTGTTTTTT.

There are a few counts of this clonotype. V and J are TRBV10-3 and TRBJ1-5; D remains ambiguous. Germline V gene lookup returns CDR1 ENHRY and CDR2 SYGVKD. The CDR3 spans 13 residues. V lost 2 bases and J 4 bases, leaving 6 bases between the germline ends. The CDR3 loop is CAISEIGNQPQHF. Written as DNA, the CDR3 is TGTGCCATCAGTGAGATTGGAAATCAGCCCCAGCATTTT.

V is TRBV24-1 and J is TRBJ1-2, with D possibly matching TRBD1 (6 bases). This CDR3 contains 14 residues. Between the trimmed V and J ends, which lost 4 bases and 8 bases, there was a span of 16 bases. Germline assignment: CDR1 KGHDR and CDR2 SFDVKD. CDR3 DNA: TGTGCCACCAGTGACCCCTCACAGGGAGACGGCTACACCTTC. It specifies CATSDPSQGDGYTF.

This rearrangement joins TRBV29-1 to TRBJ1-1; D might be TRBD1 (6 bases). Germline CDR1 reads SQVTM; CDR2 reads ANQGSEA. This CDR3 is 13 amino acids long. V was pared by 7 bases and J by 1 base, with 13 bases between. CDR3 in DNA: TGCAGCGGGTCTCAGGGGCGGAACACTGAAGCTTTCTTT. Translated: CSGSQGRNTEAFF.

Points on this clonotype: An end of the junction does not agree with germline; a read error may underlie this. The J gene is TRBJ2-5, the V gene TRBV19, with D perhaps TRBD2 (7 bases). Germline CDR1 LNHDA, CDR2 SQIVND (reference sequence). This CDR3 region has 14 residues. CDR3 bases: TGTGCCGTATCCGGGGGGCCAGGGAAAGAGGCCCAGTACTTC. It codes for CAVSGGPGKEAQYF.

The rearrangement uses TRBV28 and TRBJ1-2; D gene unclear. The CDR3 has 12 residues. Germline V CDR1 and CDR2: MDHEN, SYDVKM. The V gene lost 6 bases and the J gene lost 5 bases, with 10 bases spanning the gap. The CDR3 nucleotides read TGTGCCAGCAGCCCCCTAAATTATGGCTACACCTTC. Amino acids: CASSPLNYGYTF.

The J gene is TRBJ1-3, the V gene TRBV30; D gene ambiguous. Germline-derived CDR1 and CDR2 are GTSNPN and SVGIG (reference sequence). V lost 3 bases and J 5 bases, leaving 8 bases between the germline ends. The CDR3 length is 12 residues. Here the CDR3 reads CAWSRVRNTIYF. For the CDR3, the DNA is TGTGCCTGGAGCCGGGTGAGAAACACCATATATTTT.

A few counts support this clonotype. This sequence joins TRBV20-1 and TRBJ1-5, with D unclear. Per the germline V gene, CDR1 is DFQATT and CDR2 is SNEGSKA (reference sequence). V was pared by 6 bases and J by 0 bases, with 9 bases between. This CDR3 has 13 amino acids. CDR3 nucleotide sequence: TGCAGTGCCGCCCAGGATAGCAATCAGCCCCAGCATTTT. Its protein product is CSAAQDSNQPQHF.

The CDR3, as DNA: TGCAGCGTCCGGACAGGGTCAAATGACGGGGAGCTGTTTTTT. Protein product: CSVRTGSNDGELFF. J is TRBJ2-2 and V is TRBV29-1, with 8 positions matching TRBD1. The CDR3 runs 14 residues. The junction had 10 bases not matched to a gene; V was cut back by 6 bases and J by 7 bases. Germline CDR1 reads SQVTM; CDR2 reads ANQGSEA.

The chain couples TRBV6-5 to TRBJ1-5; D call uncertain. V was pared by 0 bases and J by 4 bases, with 4 bases between. The germline V gene has CDR1 MNHEY and CDR2 SVGAGI. This CDR3 contains 13 residues. The CDR3 sequence is CASSYSLNQPQHF. In nucleotides, the CDR3 is TGTGCCAGCAGTTACTCTTTGAATCAGCCCCAGCATTTT.

The rearrangement links TRBV2 to TRBJ2-7; 7 nucleotides match TRBD1. Germline-derived CDR1 and CDR2 are SNHLY and FYNNEI. After removal of 6 bases from V and 2 bases from J, the junction contained 4 bases not matched to a gene. This CDR3 has 13 residues. The CDR3 sequence: CASRYGTAYEQYF. The CDR3 DNA reads as TGTGCCAGCAGGTACGGGACAGCCTACGAGCAGTACTTC.

The chain couples TRBV7-2 to TRBJ1-5; D not resolved. V lost 5 bases and J 3 bases, leaving 11 bases between the germline ends. Germline V lookup: CDR1 SGHTA, CDR2 FQGNSA. CDR3 size: 14 residues. This chain's CDR3 is CASSQALINQPQHF. The CDR3 coding sequence is TGTGCCAGCAGCCAGGCCTTGATCAATCAGCCCCAGCATTTT.

This clonotype was recorded a few times. The chain recombines TRBV6-1 with TRBJ1-2; D is unclear. The length of the CDR3 is 13 residues. Germline CDR1 reads MNHNS; CDR2 reads SASEGT. V was pared by 5 bases and J by 4 bases, with 11 bases between. The CDR3 DNA is TGTGCCAGCAGTCGGACTTTCGGCTATGGCTACACCTTC. It yields the protein CASSRTFGYGYTF.

Only a few counts were recorded for this clonotype. The V gene is TRBV14, the J gene TRBJ1-6; perhaps TRBD1 as D (5 bases). With 4 bases removed from V and 11 bases from J, the gap between germline ends came to 12 bases. From germline, CDR1 is SGHDN and CDR2 FVKESK. This CDR3 is built from 13 residues. The CDR3 loop reads CASSRDPSAPLHF. DNA for the CDR3: TGTGCCAGCAGCCGGGACCCCTCAGCACCCCTCCACTTT.

J is TRBJ2-3 and V is TRBV2, with 10 bases aligning to TRBD1. The CDR3 is 15 amino acids. V lost 5 bases and J lost 1; bases outside the gene matches: 3. Germline lookup yields CDR1 SNHLY and CDR2 FYNNEI. CDR3 in amino acids: CASSYGTGGTDTQYF. The CDR3 region has the DNA TGTGCCAGCAGTTACGGGACAGGGGGCACAGATACGCAGTATTTT.